These T cell receptor beta chains were read from a single sample in a study of spatial heterogeneity in lung cancer. TCRdb called the 5' RACE reads again in MiXCR, with one record for every CDR3 protein. The table includes around 13,000 distinct CDR3 sequences, around 5% detected once. The source was lung tumor tissue, collected at surgery. The receptors stem from a male donor with early-stage non-small cell lung cancer. The CDR3 runs from the conserved cysteine through the conserved F or W. The D gene is left open where the match is weak. Clone size is given for some rows only: seen once, a few or many times, or a class if the clone is expanded.

D gene	clone size	V gene	J gene	CDR3 DNA	CDR3 protein
.	many	TRBV5-1	TRBJ1-1	TGCGCCAGCATTCGAGTTGGGGGAGGAACTGAAGCTTTCTTT	CASIRVGGGTEAFF
.	many	TRBV6-5	TRBJ1-4	TGTGCCAGCAGCCTCTGGGGGTTTACTAATGAAAAACTGTTTTTT	CASSLWGFTNEKLFF
.	many	TRBV7-8	TRBJ2-2	TGTGCCAGCAGCCCCCTAGTGGGGGGGGCGAGAGCCGGGGAGCTGTTTTTT	CASSPLVGGARAGELFF
.	many	TRBV7-9	TRBJ1-2	TGTGCCAGCAGCTACGACTATGGCTACACCTTC	CASSYDYGYTF
.	many	TRBV6-5	TRBJ2-5	TGTGCCAGCAGTCCCCAGGGTTTAAGAGGGACCCAGTACTTC	CASSPQGLRGTQYF
.	many	TRBV7-9	TRBJ1-2	TGTGCCAGCAGCTCTTCAGGGCTTGATGGCTACACCTTC	CASSSSGLDGYTF
TRBD1	medium-sized	TRBV7-9	TRBJ1-1	TGTGCCAGCAGCTTCCGGGACAGGGATGACACTGAAGCTTTCTTT	CASSFRDRDDTEAFF
.	many	TRBV6-2/TRBV6-3	TRBJ1-1	TGTGCCAGCTGGCGGCGAGGGTCCAACATGAACACTGAAGCTTTCTTT	CASWRRGSNMNTEAFF
TRBD2	many	TRBV20-1	TRBJ2-3	TGCAGTGCCCCAAGTTCTAGCGGGGCGGATACGCAGTATTTT	CSAPSSSGADTQYF
TRBD2	few	TRBV29-1	TRBJ2-5	TGCAGCGTTGGCGGGGGGCCTGGAGAGACCCAGTACTTC	CSVGGGPGETQYF
.	many	TRBV7-9	TRBJ2-7	TGTGCCAGCAGCTTAGCCGGAGGGTACGAGCAGTACTTC	CASSLAGGYEQYF
.	many	TRBV20-1	TRBJ1-5	TGCAGTGCTACTAATCAGCCCCAGCATTTT	CSATNQPQHF
TRBD1	many	TRBV7-3	TRBJ2-1	TGTGCCAGCAGCTTATTTATGGGCGGGACAGGGAAGGGTCATGATGAGCAGTTCTTC	CASSLFMGGTGKGHDEQFF
.	many	TRBV7-3	TRBJ2-3	TGTGCCAGCAGCTTTGGGACAATGGACGATACGCAGTATTTT	CASSFGTMDDTQYF
.	many	TRBV7-6	TRBJ2-1	TGTGCCAGCAGCCCCTCCGGGGTCTCCTACAATGAGCAGTTCTTC	CASSPSGVSYNEQFF
.	many	TRBV3-1	TRBJ2-1	TGTGCCAGCAGCCAAGGTTTAGCGCGGAAAAACAATGAGCAGTTCTTC	CASSQGLARKNNEQFF
.	many	TRBV12-3/TRBV12-4	TRBJ2-1	TGTGCCAGCAGTTTTCAAGCGGCCTCCTACAATGAGCAGTTCTTC	CASSFQAASYNEQFF
.	many	TRBV7-2	TRBJ2-2	TGTGCCAGCAGCTTAGGAGGGACCACCGGGGAGCTGTTTTTT	CASSLGGTTGELFF
.	many	TRBV12-3/TRBV12-4	TRBJ1-2	TGTGCCAGCAGTTTCGACTATGGCTACACCTTC	CASSFDYGYTF
TRBD1	many	TRBV12-3/TRBV12-4	TRBJ1-6	TGTGCCAGCAGTTTCTTCGGGACAGCTAATTCACCCCTCCACTTT	CASSFFGTANSPLHF
.	many	TRBV19	TRBJ1-5	TGTGCCAGTAGTATCAATTTAGGGCCCCAGCATTTT	CASSINLGPQHF
.	many	TRBV7-2	TRBJ2-3	TGTGCCAGCAGCTTAGAGGTTAGCGGTACAGATACGCAGTATTTT	CASSLEVSGTDTQYF
TRBD2	many	TRBV7-2	TRBJ2-5	TGTGCCAGCAGCTCACAGCGGGGAAAAGAGACCCAGTACTTC	CASSSQRGKETQYF
.	.	TRBV6-5	TRBJ1-2	TGTGCCAGCAGGGCGGAGGGCGGCTACACCTTC	CASRAEGGYTF
TRBD2	many	TRBV27	TRBJ2-2	TGTGCCACCCAAGCGGGGGGGCTTACCGGGGAGCTGTTTTTT	CATQAGGLTGELFF
.	many	TRBV5-5	TRBJ2-3	TGTGCCAGCAGCAGGACTGTCAGCACAGATACGCAGTATTTT	CASSRTVSTDTQYF
TRBD2	many	TRBV6-5	TRBJ2-1	TGTGCCAGCAGCCACGGACTAGCGGGGGCCTACAATGAGCAGTTCTTC	CASSHGLAGAYNEQFF
TRBD2	many	TRBV4-1	TRBJ2-2	TGCGCCAGCAGCCAAGGACCTAGGGGGACTAGCGGCACCGGGGAGCTGTTTTTT	CASSQGPRGTSGTGELFF
TRBD1	many	TRBV7-2	TRBJ1-1	TGTGCCAGCAGCTTAGTGGGGACAGGGCTCAGGGGTGAAGCTTTCTTT	CASSLVGTGLRGEAFF
.	many	TRBV27	TRBJ2-5	TGTGCCAGCAGTCATAGCCGGGAGACCCAGTACTTC	CASSHSRETQYF
.	medium-sized	TRBV2	TRBJ2-5	TGTGCCAGCAGGGGGGCCAGCGGGGTCCAAGAGACCCAGTACTTC	CASRGASGVQETQYF
TRBD2	many	TRBV20-1	TRBJ2-1	TGCAGTGCTAGAGACCCAATCGGGGGGGGATCCTACAATGAGCAGTTCTTC	CSARDPIGGGSYNEQFF
.	many	TRBV20-1	TRBJ1-1	TGCAGTGCTATCAAGCCCGGGGCGTACACTGAAGCTTTCTTT	CSAIKPGAYTEAFF
.	many	TRBV5-1	TRBJ2-1	TGCGCCAGCAGGGTATCTGTCAATGAGCAGTTCTTC	CASRVSVNEQFF
.	few	TRBV4-1	TRBJ2-2	TGCGCCAGCAGCCAAGTGGGCCCGTGGACCGGGGAGCTGTTTTTT	CASSQVGPWTGELFF
TRBD1	many	TRBV5-6	TRBJ1-6	TGTGCCAGCAGCCTGGGACAGGGCAATTCACCCCTCCACTTT	CASSLGQGNSPLHF
.	many	TRBV20-1	TRBJ2-7	TGCAGTGCTAGAGAGAACTACGAGCAGTACTTC	CSARENYEQYF
.	.	TRBV4-3	TRBJ1-2	TGCGCCAGCAGCCAAGTCACAGGGCGAGGCTACACCTTC	CASSQVTGRGYTF
TRBD2	.	TRBV6-5	TRBJ2-1	TGTGCCACCGGACTAGCGGGGGACAATGAGCAGTTCTTC	CATGLAGDNEQFF
TRBD2	many	TRBV29-1	TRBJ2-7	TGCAGCGCCAGGGAACTAGCGGGGAACTACGAGCAGTACTTC	CSARELAGNYEQYF
.	many	TRBV20-1	TRBJ2-3	TGCAGTGCCACGTGGGATACGCAGTATTTT	CSATWDTQYF
.	many	TRBV9	TRBJ2-3	TGTGCCAGCAGCCTGAGGGGATTAGATACGCAGTATTTT	CASSLRGLDTQYF
.	many	TRBV20-1	TRBJ2-5	TGCAGTGCTAGAGATTCAATTAGGGACGGGATGGGCGAGACCCAGTACTTC	CSARDSIRDGMGETQYF
.	few	TRBV4-1	TRBJ1-4	TGCGCCAGCAGCCAAATGCGGGTTAATGAAAAACTGTTTTTT	CASSQMRVNEKLFF
.	many	TRBV6-6	TRBJ1-5	TGTGCCAGCAGTCGGGATGTACTCTATAGCAATCAGCCCCAGCATTTT	CASSRDVLYSNQPQHF
.	many	TRBV7-9	TRBJ2-7	TGTGCCCGACAGGCTCCGACGGGGGAGCAGTACTTC	CARQAPTGEQYF
.	many	TRBV18	TRBJ1-1	TGTGCCAGCTCCTACGAACAGGGAAGGAACACTGAAGCTTTCTTT	CASSYEQGRNTEAFF
.	many	TRBV7-3	TRBJ1-1	TGTGCCAGCAGCAAGGACGGAACTAACACTGAAGCTTTCTTT	CASSKDGTNTEAFF
.	few	TRBV29-1	TRBJ2-5	TGCAGCGTTGGGACATTTTATAGCCAAGAGACCCAGTACTTC	CSVGTFYSQETQYF
TRBD2	many	TRBV6-1	TRBJ2-5	TGTGCCAGCAGTTCGGGACTAGCGGGCCAAGAGACCCAGTACTTC	CASSSGLAGQETQYF
TRBD1	many	TRBV29-1	TRBJ2-7	TGCAGCGTCTTCGACAGGGGGAATTCCTACGAGCAGTACTTC	CSVFDRGNSYEQYF
TRBD2	many	TRBV7-2	TRBJ2-1	TGTGCCAGCAGCTCCATTAGCGGGGGAGAGCAGTTCTTC	CASSSISGGEQFF
.	many	TRBV20-1	TRBJ2-3	TGCAGTGCCGTCGGACGGGCTGGCACAGATACGCAGTATTTT	CSAVGRAGTDTQYF
.	many	TRBV15	TRBJ1-2	TGTGCCACCAGCAGAGATAGGACAGCTTCATATGGCTACACCTTC	CATSRDRTASYGYTF
TRBD2	many	TRBV7-9	TRBJ2-1	TGTGCCAGCAGCCTCACTGGCGGGAGTGCGAATGAGCAGTTCTTC	CASSLTGGSANEQFF
TRBD2	many	TRBV12-3/TRBV12-4	TRBJ2-5	TGTGCCAGCAGGGGGACTAGATTGAACTTC	CASRGTRLNF
TRBD2	few	TRBV12-3/TRBV12-4	TRBJ2-1	TGTGCCAGCAGTTTCCCCTTAGCGGGAGCCTACAATGAGCAGTTCTTC	CASSFPLAGAYNEQFF
TRBD2	many	TRBV4-2	TRBJ2-2	TGTGCCAGCAGTCTTGGAGGCCTAGCGGGAACGAACACCGGGGAGCTGTTTTTT	CASSLGGLAGTNTGELFF
.	many	TRBV20-1	TRBJ2-7	TGCAGTGCCCCAACCCTGCAGACCCACGAGCAGTACTTC	CSAPTLQTHEQYF
.	many	TRBV20-1	TRBJ1-5	TGCAGTGCTAGAGAAATCCAGGGGCAGCCCCAGCATTTT	CSAREIQGQPQHF